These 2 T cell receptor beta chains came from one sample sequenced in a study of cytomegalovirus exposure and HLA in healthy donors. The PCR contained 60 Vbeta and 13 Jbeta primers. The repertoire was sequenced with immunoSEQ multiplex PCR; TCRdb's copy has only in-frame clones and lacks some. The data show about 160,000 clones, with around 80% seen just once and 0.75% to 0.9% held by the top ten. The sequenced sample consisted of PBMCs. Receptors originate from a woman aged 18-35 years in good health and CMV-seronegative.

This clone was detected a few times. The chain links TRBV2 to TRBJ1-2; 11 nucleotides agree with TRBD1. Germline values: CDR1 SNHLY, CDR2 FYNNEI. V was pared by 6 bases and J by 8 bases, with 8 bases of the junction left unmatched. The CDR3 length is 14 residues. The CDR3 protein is CASRLGQGALGYTF. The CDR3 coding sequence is TGTGCCAGCAGGCTCGGACAGGGGGCGCTCGGCTACACCTTC. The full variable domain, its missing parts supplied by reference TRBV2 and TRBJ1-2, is EPEVTQTPSHQVTQMGQEVILRCVPISNHLYFYWYRQILGQKVEFLVSFYNNEISEKSEIFDDQFSVERPDGSNFTLKIRSTKLEDSAMYFCASRLGQGALGYTFGSGTRLTVV.

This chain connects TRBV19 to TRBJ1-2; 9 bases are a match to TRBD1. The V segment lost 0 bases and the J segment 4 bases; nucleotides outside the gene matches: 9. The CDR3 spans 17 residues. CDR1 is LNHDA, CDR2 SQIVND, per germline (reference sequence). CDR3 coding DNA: TGTGCCAGTAGTATAGATCAAGGGACAGGGTTGGGCTATGGCTACACCTTC. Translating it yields CASSIDQGTGLGYGYTF.